Presented here are 22 T cell receptor beta chains from one specimen sequenced in a study of response to subunit inactivated influenza vaccine. TCRdb reprocessed the RT-PCR reads with MiXCR, giving one entry per CDR3 protein. Here the sample spans 550,000 to 600,000 distinct CDR3 sequences, approximately 10% being singletons. The starting material was PBMCs from blood, obtained on the day of vaccination. The receptors were gathered from a man aged 45-60 years who received an inactivated influenza vaccine.

This clonotype occurred a few times. The chain has TRBV20-1 and TRBJ1-5; D is ambiguous. Germline V gene lookup returns CDR1 DFQATT and CDR2 SNEGSKA (reference sequence). Between the trimmed V and J ends, which lost 0 bases and 1 base, there was a span of 10 bases. The CDR3 is made up of 15 amino acids. CDR3 nucleotide sequence: TGCAGTGCTAGAGATTTTGGGCGGAGCAATCAGCCCCAGCATTTT. Translating gives CSARDFGRSNQPQHF.

There are a few counts of this clonotype. The gene calls are TRBV12-3 or TRBV12-4 and TRBJ1-2; 8 nucleotides align to TRBD1. J lost 7 bases, V lost 6 bases, and 10 bases had no gene match. The CDR3 loop spans 14 amino acids. DNA for the CDR3: TGTGCCAGCAGCAGTGACAGGGGCAGGAGTGGCTACACCTTC. Translating gives CASSSDRGRSGYTF.

This clonotype was seen many times. This chain links TRBV10-3 with TRBJ2-2; the match to TRBD1 covers 8 bases. The germline gives CDR1 ENHRY, CDR2 SYGVKD. V shed 4 bases, J shed 4 bases, and the junction held 5 bases outside the gene matches. The CDR3 covers 15 residues. The CDR3: CAISGTGIGTGELFF. The CDR3 nucleotides read TGTGCCATCAGTGGGACAGGGATTGGCACCGGGGAGCTGTTTTTT.

The table lists this clonotype with many counts. In DNA form, the CDR3 reads TGTGCCAGCAGTGGCCCTTTCCCCGCCTACAATGAGCAGTTCTTC. The encoded protein is CASSGPFPAYNEQFF. The rearrangement joins TRBV12-3 or TRBV12-4 to TRBJ2-1; D unresolved. Deletions cut 5 bases from V and 2 bases from J, with 13 bases between. The CDR3 is made up of 15 amino acids.

This CDR3 is CASSLIQRQSSYEQYF. The CDR3 DNA reads as TGTGCCAGCAGCTTAATTCAGAGGCAGAGCTCCTACGAGCAGTACTTC. This chain joins TRBV7-9 and TRBJ2-7, with unresolved D. V was pared by 2 bases and J by 0 bases, with 14 bases between. This CDR3 contains 16 residues. The germline V gene has CDR1 SEHNR and CDR2 FQNEAQ (reference sequence).

This clonotype was found many times. The chain carries TRBV5-5 and TRBJ2-1; TRBD2 matches at 10 bases. Germline CDR1 is SGHKS and CDR2 is YYEKEE (reference sequence). The CDR3 length is 15 residues. Trimming at V came to 1 base and at J to 7 bases, leaving 5 bases not matched to a gene. The CDR3 spells CASSLLAGVGNEQFF. For the CDR3, the DNA is TGTGCCAGCAGCTTGCTAGCGGGAGTGGGGAATGAGCAGTTCTTC.

This clonotype has a handful of counts. The V and J genes are TRBV20-1 and TRBJ2-3; D ambiguous. Trimming left V 3 bases short and J 2 bases short, with 9 bases between. The CDR3 consists of 13 residues. Per germline, CDR1 DFQATT and CDR2 SNEGSKA (reference sequence). CDR3 sequence reads: CSARTLITDTQYF. As DNA, the CDR3 is TGCAGTGCTAGGACACTAATCACAGATACGCAGTATTTT.

V gene TRBV20-1 combines with J gene TRBJ1-2; D not certain. This CDR3 spans 11 amino acids. CDR1 and CDR2 (germline): DFQATT, SNEGSKA (reference sequence). The V end was cut by 3 bases, the J end by 8 bases, with 10 bases between. CDR3: CSARSGVGYTF. The CDR3 DNA sequence: TGCAGTGCTAGGAGTGGGGTGGGCTACACCTTC.

This clonotype appeared a few times. The V gene is TRBV15, the J gene TRBJ1-3; a possible D gene is TRBD1 (5 bases). Germline loops: CDR1 LNHNV, CDR2 YYDKDF (reference sequence). CDR3 length equals 16 residues. With 1 base removed from V and 0 bases from J, the gap between germline ends came to 10 bases. The CDR3 region has the DNA TGTGCCACCAGCAGAGGCGGGGGACCCTCTGGAAACACCATATATTTT. It codes for CATSRGGGPSGNTIYF.

This clonotype was recorded a few times. The J gene is TRBJ2-1, the V gene TRBV7-9, with a weak D call TRBD2 (6 bases). CDR3 length: 17 residues. The V end lost 0 bases, the J end lost 4 bases, and 16 bases lay between the germline ends. Germline V gene sequence: CDR1 SEHNR, CDR2 FQNEAQ (reference sequence). CDR3 in amino acids: CASSLAWGGTVYNEQFF. CDR3 coding DNA: TGTGCCAGCAGCTTAGCGTGGGGCGGGACCGTGTACAATGAGCAGTTCTTC.

The table lists this clonotype with a few counts. The chain uses TRBV25-1 and TRBJ2-3; TRBD1 is a possible D gene (5 bases). V was pared by 1 base and J by 2 bases, with 16 bases between. Germline CDR1 is MGHDK and CDR2 is SYGVNS. The CDR3 consists of 17 residues. CDR3 sequence: CASSEFADIPFTDTQYF. The CDR3 coding sequence is TGTGCCAGCAGTGAATTCGCGGACATACCTTTCACAGATACGCAGTATTTT. The whole variable domain, remainder taken from reference TRBV25-1 and TRBJ2-3, is EADIYQTPRYLVIGTGKKITLECSQTMGHDKMYWYQQDPGMELHLIHYSYGVNSTEKGDLSSESTVSRIRTEHFPLTLESARPSHTSQYLCASSEFADIPFTDTQYFGPGTRLTVL.

This clonotype was counted at least ten times. The chain employs TRBV6-1 and TRBJ1-5; TRBD1 is a possible D gene (5 bases). This CDR3 is built from 14 residues. Per germline, CDR1 MNHNS and CDR2 SASEGT. The ends were cut back, 6 bases at V and 9 bases at J, with 18 bases in the middle. The CDR3 DNA reads TGTGCCAGCAGCCCGGGGGGGGTTCGTGTGCCCCAGCATTTT. Translation gives CASSPGGVRVPQHF.

This clonotype has a handful of counts. The rearrangement joins TRBV15 to TRBJ2-7, with D perhaps matching TRBD1 (6 bases). The V gene's germline CDR1 is LNHNV and CDR2 YYDKDF (reference sequence). V lost 3 bases and J lost 6, with 15 bases in between. The CDR3 has 14 residues. CDR3 bases: TGTGCCACCAGCAGGGGGGCAGGGGTTGGCGAGCAGTACTTC. Protein product: CATSRGAGVGEQYF.

A remark on this clonotype: One end of the junction varies from germline; a read error may be responsible. This chain joins TRBV7-7 and TRBJ2-5; 9 bases map to TRBD2. The CDR3 extends over 18 amino acids. Germline CDR1 SSHAT, CDR2 FNYEAQ (reference sequence). The CDR3 coding sequence is TGTGCTAGCAGCTTACGAGTGGCGGGGGGGCGGTTACAAGAGACCCAGTACTTC. It codes for CASSLRVAGGRLQETQYF.

This clonotype has a handful of counts. The genes are TRBV6-2 or TRBV6-3 and TRBJ2-7, with D unresolved. This CDR3 is built from 19 residues. The germline gives CDR1 MNHEY, CDR2 SVGEGT. Trimming stripped 2 bases from V and 5 bases from J, with 28 bases between. The CDR3 here is CASSYKGGGERVLSHEQYF. The CDR3 DNA reads as TGTGCCAGCAGTTACAAGGGCGGCGGCGAGAGAGTCCTTTCCCACGAGCAGTACTTC.

This clonotype was picked up a small number of times. The chain couples TRBV5-1 to TRBJ1-4; D is undetermined. The germline CDR1 and CDR2 sequences are SGHRS and YFSETQ. The V end was cut by 0 bases, the J end by 0 bases, with 9 bases between. The length of the CDR3 is 16 residues. The CDR3 DNA follows: TGCGCCAGCAGCTTGGCCGCCTTCGCAACTAATGAAAAACTGTTTTTT. Translating gives CASSLAAFATNEKLFF.

This clonotype was counted many times. The chain has TRBV20-1 and TRBJ2-2, with a tentative D call TRBD2 (6 bases). The germline V gene has CDR1 DFQATT and CDR2 SNEGSKA (reference sequence). With 3 bases removed from V and 2 bases from J, the gap between germline ends came to 13 bases. The CDR3 loop spans 15 amino acids. CDR3: CSASADGGNTGELFF. CDR3 bases: TGCAGTGCTAGTGCTGACGGGGGAAACACCGGGGAGCTGTTTTTT.

This clonotype was counted a few times. This chain uses TRBV11-2 with TRBJ2-2, with 12 nucleotides matching TRBD2. The V gene's germline CDR1 is SGHAT and CDR2 FQNNGV. V lost 3 bases to trimming and J lost 7 bases; unmatched junction nucleotides: 9. The CDR3 is 17 residues long. CDR3 residues: CASSFRTSGEAGGELFF. In nucleotides, the CDR3 is TGTGCCAGCAGCTTCAGGACTAGCGGGGAGGCGGGCGGGGAGCTGTTTTTT.

This chain uses TRBV28 with TRBJ1-5; D is possibly TRBD1 (5 bases). Trimming removed 3 bases from V and 5 bases from J, with 14 bases in between. The germline V gene has CDR1 MDHEN and CDR2 SYDVKM. CDR3 length equals 15 residues. This chain's CDR3 is CASSLRGLGYQPQHF. In DNA form, the CDR3 reads TGTGCCAGCAGTTTGCGGGGACTGGGCTATCAGCCCCAGCATTTT.

In DNA form, the CDR3 reads TGCAGTGCTAGAGTCACCGGGACAGGGGACGAGCAGTACTTC. It is translated as CSARVTGTGDEQYF. The chain uses TRBV20-1 and TRBJ2-7; 10 bases fit TRBD1. From germline, CDR1 is DFQATT and CDR2 SNEGSKA (reference sequence). Trimming took 1 base from V and 5 from J; bases not matched to a gene: 5. The CDR3 totals 14 residues.

The chain uses TRBV28 and TRBJ2-3, with D unclear. The CDR3 has 15 residues. Germline V gene data show CDR1 as MDHEN and CDR2 as SYDVKM. The V end lost 2 bases, the J end lost 2 bases, and 11 bases lay between the germline ends. CDR3 sequence: CASSLSGQATDTQYF. The DNA of the CDR3 is TGTGCCAGCAGTTTAAGTGGGCAGGCCACAGATACGCAGTATTTT.

Turning to this clonotype: A read error may produce the germline difference seen at one junction end. V is TRBV5-1 and J is TRBJ2-1, with 8 bases that match TRBD1. Germline V gene sequence: CDR1 SGHRS, CDR2 YFSETQ. CDR3 length equals 15 residues. The DNA for the CDR3 is TGCACCAGCAGCCCCGACAGGGGAGCCTACAATGAGCAGTTCTTC. It translates to CTSSPDRGAYNEQFF.